Below are 13 T cell receptor beta chains sequenced from a single sample in a study of blood T cell repertoires in COVID-19. Using immunoSEQ multiplex PCR, the repertoire was profiled, and TCRdb retains in-frame clones only, with some absent. The sample gives some 90,000 clones, around 86% of which show up once; roughly 25% is in the top ten. Material for sequencing was peripheral blood. The receptors shown here come from a human donor in a cohort sampled during active COVID-19.

This clone was recorded only once. This chain connects TRBV10-3 to TRBJ2-3; 8 bases are shared with TRBD2. The CDR3 sequence is 16 residues long. The trim removed 3 bases at V and 2 bases at J, leaving 7 bases unmatched. Per the germline V gene, CDR1 is ENHRY and CDR2 is SYGVKD. The DNA of the CDR3 is TGTGCCATCAGTGACAAGCGGGAGTCGATCACAGATACGCAGTATTTT. Translation: CAISDKRESITDTQYF.

The chain combines TRBV28 with TRBJ1-4; TRBD1 matches 7 bases. This CDR3 spans 14 amino acids. Germline values: CDR1 MDHEN, CDR2 SYDVKM. With V trimmed by 7 bases and J by 3 bases, 5 bases remained unmatched. CDR3 region: CASTPGQPNEKLFF. The CDR3 nucleotides read TGTGCCAGCACTCCGGGACAGCCTAATGAAAAACTGTTTTTT.

The chain combines TRBV4-2 with TRBJ2-1; 7 nucleotides align to TRBD2. The junction had 9 bases not matched to a gene; V was cut back by 0 bases and J by 10 bases. The CDR3 totals 15 residues. Germline CDR1 is LGHNA and CDR2 is YNFKEQ. CDR3 in amino acids: CASSQDFRTSGEQFF. CDR3 nucleotide sequence: TGTGCCAGCAGCCAAGATTTTCGGACTAGTGGCGAGCAGTTCTTC.

This clone appeared a single time. The J gene is TRBJ2-3, the V gene TRBV7-2, with 7 bases that match TRBD2. The germline V gene has CDR1 SGHTA and CDR2 FQGNSA. The junction had 3 bases not matched to a gene; V was cut back by 6 bases and J by 0 bases. CDR3 length: 14 amino acids. This chain's CDR3 is CASRQAGSTDTQYF. The CDR3 DNA sequence: TGTGCCAGCAGGCAAGCGGGGAGCACAGATACGCAGTATTTT.

This clone was seen more than once but under ten times. This chain joins TRBV6-5 and TRBJ1-5; 7 nucleotides match TRBD1. V trimming: 10 bases; J trimming: 2 bases; junction bases outside the gene matches: 5. CDR1 MNHEY and CDR2 SVGAGI come from the germline V gene. The CDR3 spans 13 residues. The DNA for the CDR3 is TGTGCCACCAGCCAGGGGGGCAATCAGCCCCAGCATTTT. Its translation is CATSQGGNQPQHF.

V is TRBV5-1 and J is TRBJ1-1; D gene ambiguous. Germline lookup yields CDR1 SGHRS and CDR2 YFSETQ. The ends were cut back, 1 base at V and 2 bases at J, with 6 bases in the middle. The CDR3 runs 13 residues. The CDR3 spells CASSLTTNTEAFF. The CDR3 DNA sequence: TGCGCCAGCAGCTTGACTACTAACACTGAAGCTTTCTTT.

The chain combines TRBV6-4 with TRBJ2-1; maybe TRBD2 (5 bases). The CDR3 runs to 14 residues. The V gene's germline CDR1 is MRHNA and CDR2 SNTAGT. With 0 bases removed from V and 4 bases from J, the gap between germline ends came to 7 bases. Here the CDR3 reads CASSDSGGYNEQFF. CDR3 sequence (DNA): TGTGCCAGCAGTGACTCGGGCGGGTACAATGAGCAGTTCTTC.

This chain joins TRBV9 and TRBJ2-3, with 11 bases identical to TRBD2. This CDR3 region has 18 residues. Trimming at V came to 3 bases and at J to 1 base, leaving 10 bases not matched to a gene. Germline V gene lookup returns CDR1 SGDLS and CDR2 YYNGEE. DNA of the CDR3: TGTGCCAGCAGCGCATTAGCGGGGGGGCCGGTGGGCACAGATACGCAGTATTTT. Its protein product is CASSALAGGPVGTDTQYF.

This clone was seen just once. This chain links TRBV18 with TRBJ2-5, with D possibly being TRBD1 (6 bases). CDR3 size: 14 residues. The V gene's germline CDR1 is KGHSH and CDR2 LQKENI. Trimming left V 0 bases short and J 6 bases short, with 11 bases between. Written as DNA, the CDR3 is TGTGCCAGCTCACCACCGACAGACAGGCAGACCCAGTACTTC. It codes for CASSPPTDRQTQYF.

The chain carries TRBV20-1 and TRBJ2-7; no reliable D call. Trimming removed 5 bases from V and 2 bases from J, with 7 bases in between. Germline V lookup: CDR1 DFQATT, CDR2 SNEGSKA (reference sequence). This CDR3 comprises 11 residues. In DNA form, the CDR3 reads TGCAGTGCTCCCGTTACCTACGAGCAGTACTTC. This sequence encodes CSAPVTYEQYF.

The chain recombines TRBV7-2 with TRBJ2-7, with 12 bases that match TRBD1. The CDR3 runs 15 residues. The trim removed 5 bases at V and 5 bases at J, leaving 7 bases unmatched. Germline lookup yields CDR1 SGHTA and CDR2 FQGNSA. As DNA, the CDR3 is TGTGCCAGCAGCCGCACGGGACAGGGGGCAAACGAGCAGTACTTC. Its translation: CASSRTGQGANEQYF.

This CDR3 is CSVEAGDGTDTQYF. The CDR3 bases are TGCAGCGTTGAAGCGGGGGATGGTACAGATACGCAGTATTTT. The chain links TRBV29-1 to TRBJ2-3, with D perhaps matching TRBD2 (6 bases). Trimming took 1 base from V and 3 from J, leaving 11 bases between them. CDR1 SQVTM and CDR2 ANQGSEA come from the germline V gene. The CDR3 is 14 amino acids.

This chain joins TRBV6-5 and TRBJ2-5; D perhaps matches TRBD2 (7 bases). Germline lookup yields CDR1 MNHEY and CDR2 SVGAGI. Trimming removed 2 bases at V and 1 base at J, with 8 bases between. The CDR3 is 14 amino acids. The CDR3 nucleotides are TGTGCCAGCAGTTACCGGGGGGCCCAAGAGACCCAGTACTTC. The encoded protein is CASSYRGAQETQYF.